The next 3 T cell receptor beta chains were all read from a single sample in a study of OX40 agonist ivuxolimab in advanced cancers. Sequencing used immunoSEQ multiplex PCR; TCRdb keeps in-frame clones, though not all of them. The sample records some 70,000 clones, about nine tenths being singletons. This specimen was CD4+ or CD8+ T cells sorted from blood, taken in a trial of the OX40 agonist ivuxolimab. The receptors were gathered from an adult with an advanced solid tumor such as melanoma, head and neck, liver or kidney cancer.

J is TRBJ1-4 and V is TRBV4-1; D uncertain. V was clipped by 0 bases and J by 9 bases, with 14 bases between them. This CDR3 contains 15 residues. The V gene's germline CDR1 is MGHRA and CDR2 YSYEKL. The CDR3 here is CASSQDLFTAKKLFF. The CDR3 DNA reads TGCGCCAGCAGCCAAGATCTCTTTACCGCGAAAAAACTGTTTTTT.

The chain joins TRBV2 to TRBJ2-5, with D possibly being TRBD1 or TRBD2 (5 bases each). This CDR3 is built from 12 residues. V was trimmed by 6 bases and J by 2 bases, leaving 7 bases between them. From germline, CDR1 is SNHLY and CDR2 FYNNEI. CDR3 DNA sequence: TGTGCCAGCAGGGGGGAACAAGAGACCCAGTACTTC. Its translation is CASRGEQETQYF.

The chain is built from TRBV2 and TRBJ2-7, with a weak D call TRBD1 (6 bases). CDR3 length: 15 residues. Per germline, CDR1 SNHLY and CDR2 FYNNEI. Trimming shortened V by 3 bases and J by 4 bases, and 16 bases separated the two germline ends. The CDR3 reads CASSEARVRGYEQYF. The CDR3 DNA reads TGTGCCAGCAGTGAGGCTCGAGTCAGGGGATACGAGCAGTACTTC.